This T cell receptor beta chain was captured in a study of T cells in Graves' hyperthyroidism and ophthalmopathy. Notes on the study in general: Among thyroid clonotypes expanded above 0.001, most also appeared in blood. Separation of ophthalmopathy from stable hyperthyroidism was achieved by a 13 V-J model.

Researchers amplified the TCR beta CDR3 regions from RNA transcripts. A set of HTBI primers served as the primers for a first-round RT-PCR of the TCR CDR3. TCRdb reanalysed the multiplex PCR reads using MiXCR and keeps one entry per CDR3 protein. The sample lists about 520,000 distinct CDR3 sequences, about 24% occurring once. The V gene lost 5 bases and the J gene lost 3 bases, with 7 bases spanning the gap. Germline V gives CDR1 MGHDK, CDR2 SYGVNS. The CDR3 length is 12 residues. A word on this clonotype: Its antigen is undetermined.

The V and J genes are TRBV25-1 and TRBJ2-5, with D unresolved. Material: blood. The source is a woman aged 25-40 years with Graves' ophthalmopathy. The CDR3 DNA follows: TGTGCCAGCAGTCAGTCGGAAGAGACCCAGTACTTC. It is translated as CASSQSEETQYF.